This entry features one TCR beta chain sequence. These data belong to a study of T cell changes during pregnancy in multiple sclerosis. Sequencing was performed with immunoSEQ multiplex PCR; in TCRdb, only in-frame clones are kept and a portion is missing. The sample yields approximately 51,000 clones, roughly 90% seen once. The length of the CDR3 is 16 residues. With V trimmed by 2 bases and J by 7 bases, 9 bases remained unmatched. CDR1 is SGDLS, CDR2 YYNGEE, per germline. This sequence joins TRBV9 and TRBJ2-1; 10 positions agree with TRBD2. This sequence originates from a female donor with multiple sclerosis, enrolled in a pregnancy study. Sequencing used CD4+ T cells from peripheral blood mononuclear cells, obtained after pregnancy. DNA of the CDR3: TGTGCCAGCAGCGTGGACCTAGCGGGAGCAAATAATGAGCAGTTCTTC. This encodes CASSVDLAGANNEQFF.